These T cell receptor beta chains were read from a single sample in a study of blood T cell repertoires in COVID-19. Profiled with immunoSEQ multiplex PCR; TCRdb holds only in-frame clones, not every one. Of around 97,000 clones listed, about 83% were seen once; the top ten hold just over 15%. The specimen was peripheral blood. Every receptor here comes from a human donor in a cohort sampled during active COVID-19. The CDR3 runs from the conserved cysteine through the conserved F or W. The order of the fields is V gene, D gene, clone size, J gene, CDR3 protein, CDR3 DNA. D genes are given only for firm matches. Clone size is given for some rows only: seen once, a few or many times, or a class if the clone is expanded.

V gene: TRBV9; D gene: NA; clone size: NA; J gene: TRBJ2-7; CDR3 protein: CASSVAMGGGYEQYF; CDR3 DNA: TGTGCCAGCAGCGTAGCGATGGGCGGAGGGTACGAGCAGTACTTC
V gene: TRBV6-5; D gene: NA; clone size: NA; J gene: TRBJ2-4; CDR3 protein: CASRGPAKNIQYF; CDR3 DNA: TGTGCCAGCAGGGGGCCGGCCAAAAACATTCAGTACTTC
V gene: TRBV6-2/TRBV6-3; D gene: NA; clone size: NA; J gene: TRBJ1-5; CDR3 protein: CASSYPPGGSNQPQHF; CDR3 DNA: TGTGCCAGCAGTTACCCCCCCGGGGGGAGCAATCAGCCCCAGCATTTT
V gene: TRBV24-1; D gene: NA; clone size: NA; J gene: TRBJ2-2; CDR3 protein: CATSGDTGELFF; CDR3 DNA: TGTGCCACCTCAGGGGATACCGGGGAGCTGTTTTTT
V gene: TRBV6-2/TRBV6-3; D gene: NA; clone size: NA; J gene: TRBJ2-7; CDR3 protein: CASSSKISSYEQYF; CDR3 DNA: TGTGCCAGCAGCTCGAAGATTAGCTCCTACGAGCAGTACTTC
V gene: TRBV5-4; D gene: NA; clone size: once; J gene: TRBJ2-3; CDR3 protein: CASSLAGGSADTQYF; CDR3 DNA: TGTGCCAGCAGCTTGGCGGGGGGCTCCGCAGATACGCAGTATTTT
V gene: TRBV11-3; D gene: NA; clone size: NA; J gene: TRBJ1-1; CDR3 protein: CASSQGGVTEAFF; CDR3 DNA: TGTGCCAGCAGCCAGGGAGGGGTCACTGAAGCTTTCTTT
V gene: TRBV5-1; D gene: NA; clone size: NA; J gene: TRBJ1-3; CDR3 protein: CASSRDGNGNTIYF; CDR3 DNA: TGCGCCAGCAGCCGGGATGGGAATGGAAACACCATATATTTT
V gene: TRBV19; D gene: TRBD1; clone size: NA; J gene: TRBJ1-2; CDR3 protein: CASSLPDRANYGYTF; CDR3 DNA: TGTGCCAGTAGTCTCCCGGACAGGGCTAACTATGGCTACACCTTC
V gene: TRBV7-9; D gene: TRBD1; clone size: NA; J gene: TRBJ1-2; CDR3 protein: CASSPQQGAGYGYTF; CDR3 DNA: TGTGCCAGCAGCCCGCAACAGGGGGCTGGCTATGGCTACACCTTC
V gene: TRBV12-3/TRBV12-4; D gene: NA; clone size: NA; J gene: TRBJ1-1; CDR3 protein: CASKVSGVTEAFF; CDR3 DNA: TGTGCCAGCAAGGTTAGCGGTGTCACTGAAGCTTTCTTT
V gene: TRBV6-5; D gene: NA; clone size: NA; J gene: TRBJ1-2; CDR3 protein: CASSQPGSLYGYTF; CDR3 DNA: TGTGCCAGCAGCCAACCGGGATCCCTCTATGGCTACACCTTC
V gene: TRBV2; D gene: NA; clone size: NA; J gene: TRBJ2-3; CDR3 protein: CASLGSAAGTDTQYF; CDR3 DNA: TGTGCCAGCCTGGGATCAGCGGCGGGGACAGATACGCAGTATTTT
V gene: TRBV6-5; D gene: TRBD1; clone size: NA; J gene: TRBJ2-7; CDR3 protein: CASRTGGTYEQYF; CDR3 DNA: TGTGCCAGCCGGACAGGGGGCACCTACGAGCAGTACTTC
V gene: TRBV6-5; D gene: NA; clone size: NA; J gene: TRBJ2-7; CDR3 protein: CASSYRDIAYEQYF; CDR3 DNA: TGTGCCAGCAGTTACCGAGACATAGCCTACGAGCAGTACTTC
V gene: TRBV12-5; D gene: NA; clone size: NA; J gene: TRBJ2-1; CDR3 protein: CASDRQVSNEQFF; CDR3 DNA: TGTGCTAGTGATAGACAGGTTTCCAATGAGCAGTTCTTC
V gene: TRBV5-1; D gene: NA; clone size: NA; J gene: TRBJ1-1; CDR3 protein: CASSLAPGNTEAFF; CDR3 DNA: TGCGCCAGCAGCTTGGCCCCAGGGAACACTGAAGCTTTCTTT
V gene: TRBV5-1; D gene: NA; clone size: NA; J gene: TRBJ1-2; CDR3 protein: CASSPPGQHYGYTF; CDR3 DNA: TGCGCCAGCAGCCCCCCGGGACAACACTATGGCTACACCTTC
V gene: TRBV3-1/TRBV3-2; D gene: NA; clone size: NA; J gene: TRBJ2-3; CDR3 protein: CASSQARGKLYF; CDR3 DNA: TGTGCCAGCAGCCAGGCGCGGGGTAAACTATATTTT
V gene: TRBV10-1; D gene: TRBD2; clone size: NA; J gene: TRBJ2-3; CDR3 protein: CASSVLAGTTDTQYF; CDR3 DNA: TGCGCCAGCAGTGTTCTAGCGGGAACCACAGATACGCAGTATTTT